The 17 T cell receptor beta chains below were found in one sample sequenced in a study of vaccination and CD4 T cells after COVID-19. No antigen is known for these receptors. Cultured CD4+ T-cell DNA underwent Oncomine TCR Beta short-read sequencing. Each CDR3 protein gets one entry after TCRdb re-called the PCR reads with MiXCR. Among approximately 12,000 distinct CDR3 sequences listed, about 50% were seen once. This sample's treatment: 10-day PBMC culture with coronavirus spike peptide pools or control peptides (ViraFEST assay). Material: CD4+ T cells from blood, cultured in vitro. The source of these receptors is a human donor who had recovered from COVID-19.

The rearrangement joins TRBV7-9 to TRBJ1-1, with D hard to call. CDR1 and CDR2 from the germline V gene are SEHNR and FQNEAQ (reference sequence). V was pared by 2 bases and J by 0 bases, with 1 base between. The CDR3 extends over 12 amino acids. CDR3 sequence reads: CASSLMNTEAFF. Written as DNA, the CDR3 is TGTGCCAGCAGCTTAATGAACACTGAAGCTTTCTTT.

In its sample, this clonotype was seen a few times. The V and J genes are TRBV12-3 or TRBV12-4 and TRBJ1-1, with no clear D. Trimming took off 3 bases at V and 6 bases at J, with 11 bases between the two ends. This CDR3 contains 13 residues. CDR3 protein: CASSLKGRSEAFF. DNA of the CDR3: TGTGCCAGCAGTTTGAAGGGTCGCTCTGAAGCTTTCTTT.

The genes are TRBV18 and TRBJ1-1; 9 bases line up with TRBD1. Germline lookup yields CDR1 KGHSH and CDR2 LQKENI. The CDR3 spans 15 residues. Unmatched junction bases numbered 5, after V lost 5 bases and J lost 1 base. The CDR3 sequence: CASSIGQGRNTEAFF. The CDR3 DNA follows: TGTGCCAGCTCAATCGGACAGGGGCGGAACACTGAAGCTTTCTTT.

This clonotype was found a few times. V gene TRBV6-1 combines with J gene TRBJ1-6; possible D gene TRBD1, 5 bases. V was pared by 6 bases and J by 0 bases, with 18 bases between. The germline gives CDR1 MNHNS, CDR2 SASEGT. This CDR3 is 18 amino acids long. CDR3 in amino acids: CASSRQPSRSSYNSPLHF. The CDR3 DNA reads as TGTGCCAGCAGCAGACAGCCCTCCCGGAGCTCCTATAATTCACCCCTCCACTTT.

This clonotype has just a few counts. This sequence joins TRBV20-1 and TRBJ1-2, with TRBD1 matching 8 bases. The germline V gene encodes CDR1 DFQATT and CDR2 SNEGSKA (reference sequence). Unmatched junction bases numbered 3, after V lost 1 base and J lost 5 bases. The length of the CDR3 is 13 residues. Here the CDR3 reads CSARAGGEYGYTF. The DNA for the CDR3 is TGCAGTGCTAGAGCAGGGGGCGAGTATGGCTACACCTTC.

The J gene is TRBJ2-1, the V gene TRBV20-1; 9 bases align to TRBD2. The CDR3 totals 17 residues. CDR1 is DFQATT and CDR2 is SNEGSKA in the germline V gene (reference sequence). J gave up 1 base and V 0 bases, and 7 bases lay outside the gene matches. CDR3 loop: CSARDPGSGSSYNEQFF. The CDR3 bases are TGCAGTGCTAGAGATCCGGGTAGCGGGAGTTCCTACAATGAGCAGTTCTTC.

This clonotype is medium-sized. The chain combines TRBV20-1 with TRBJ1-6; 7 bases line up with TRBD1. CDR1 and CDR2 from the germline V gene are DFQATT and SNEGSKA (reference sequence). J was trimmed by 7 bases and V by 3 bases; bases with no gene match: 12. This CDR3 is 16 amino acids long. The CDR3 nucleotides are TGCAGTGCTAGGTCCCTTTGGACAGGTCCGAATTCACCCCTCCACTTT. Residues: CSARSLWTGPNSPLHF.

The chain carries TRBV24-1 and TRBJ1-5; D not certain. CDR3 length: 17 residues. V shed 1 base and J shed 1 base, with 13 bases lying between them. Germline V lookup: CDR1 KGHDR, CDR2 SFDVKD. The CDR3 DNA is TGTGCCACCAGTGATTTAAGACGAGGGTCCAGCAATCAGCCCCAGCATTTT. Protein sequence: CATSDLRRGSSNQPQHF.

This clonotype is deemed medium-sized (0.01 to 0.1%). This chain connects TRBV6-5 to TRBJ1-5, with D hard to call. The germline V gene has CDR1 MNHEY and CDR2 SVGAGI. Trimming took 3 bases from V and 3 from J, leaving 12 bases between them. The CDR3 runs to 15 residues. The CDR3 is CASSYWPGSNQPQHF. The CDR3 DNA follows: TGTGCCAGCAGTTATTGGCCGGGATCCAATCAGCCCCAGCATTTT.

This clonotype is medium-sized in the sample. The chain joins TRBV2 to TRBJ2-3; 9 positions agree with TRBD2. This CDR3 has 15 amino acids. Germline CDR1 reads SNHLY; CDR2 reads FYNNEI. The V and J ends lost 3 bases and 6 bases, in that order; junction bases with no gene match: 7. CDR3 amino acids: CASSEREGLWDTQYF. The CDR3 nucleotides read TGTGCCAGCAGTGAGCGGGAGGGCCTATGGGATACGCAGTATTTT.

The chain uses TRBV7-6 and TRBJ2-3; D is unresolved. Germline-derived CDR1 and CDR2 are SGHVS and FNYEAQ. This CDR3 has 14 residues. The V gene lost 1 base and the J gene lost 1 base, with 6 bases spanning the gap. DNA of the CDR3: TGTGCCAGCAGCTTAGTAGGCGGCACAGATACGCAGTATTTT. This codes for CASSLVGGTDTQYF.

This clonotype appeared a few times. The rearrangement uses TRBV7-2 and TRBJ2-7; 13 nucleotides align to TRBD2. V was clipped by 5 bases and J by 6 bases; unmatched bases: 4. The CDR3 spans 14 residues. Germline lookup yields CDR1 SGHTA and CDR2 FQGNSA. The CDR3 protein is CASSGLAGASEQYF. As DNA, the CDR3 is TGTGCCAGCAGCGGACTAGCGGGAGCAAGCGAGCAGTACTTC.

In this sample, this clonotype turned up a few times. The gene calls are TRBV20-1 and TRBJ1-5; D is perhaps TRBD1 (6 bases). The CDR3 has 13 residues. Germline V gene data show CDR1 as DFQATT and CDR2 as SNEGSKA (reference sequence). The V end was cut by 3 bases, the J end by 3 bases, with 9 bases between. Written as DNA, the CDR3 is TGCAGTGCTAGTCGGGGGCTCAATCAGCCCCAGCATTTT. It yields the protein CSASRGLNQPQHF.

This clonotype was counted between two and nine times. The chain is built from TRBV28 and TRBJ2-5, with D hard to call. CDR1 and CDR2 from the germline V gene are MDHEN and SYDVKM. CDR3 size: 12 residues. V lost 8 bases and J 5 bases, leaving 12 bases between the germline ends. The CDR3 sequence: CASRTPGETQYF. The CDR3 DNA reads TGTGCCAGCCGGACCCCTGGGGAGACCCAGTACTTC.

This rearrangement joins TRBV12-3 or TRBV12-4 to TRBJ1-6; 7 nucleotides agree with TRBD1. This CDR3 comprises 20 residues. V lost 2 bases, J lost 0 bases, and 13 bases stayed unmatched. The CDR3 spells CASSLKTGTDISSYNSPLHF. The CDR3 nucleotides read TGTGCCAGCAGTTTAAAAACCGGGACAGATATTAGCTCCTATAATTCACCCCTCCACTTT.

The V gene is TRBV5-4, the J gene TRBJ1-1, with no clear D. Trimming cost V 0 bases and J 4 bases, with 13 bases left between them. The germline V gene has CDR1 SGHNT and CDR2 YYREEE (reference sequence). CDR3 length: 15 amino acids. The CDR3: CASSLGTRRATEAFF. The DNA of the CDR3 is TGTGCCAGCAGCTTGGGTACGCGGAGGGCCACTGAAGCTTTCTTT.

The CDR3: CASSIDRLMNTEAFF. DNA of the CDR3: TGTGCCAGTAGTATAGATCGACTGATGAACACTGAAGCTTTCTTT. The chain recombines TRBV19 with TRBJ1-1, with D hard to call. This CDR3 is built from 15 residues. The V gene lost 0 bases and the J gene lost 0 bases, with 8 bases spanning the gap. The germline V gene encodes CDR1 LNHDA and CDR2 SQIVND (reference sequence).